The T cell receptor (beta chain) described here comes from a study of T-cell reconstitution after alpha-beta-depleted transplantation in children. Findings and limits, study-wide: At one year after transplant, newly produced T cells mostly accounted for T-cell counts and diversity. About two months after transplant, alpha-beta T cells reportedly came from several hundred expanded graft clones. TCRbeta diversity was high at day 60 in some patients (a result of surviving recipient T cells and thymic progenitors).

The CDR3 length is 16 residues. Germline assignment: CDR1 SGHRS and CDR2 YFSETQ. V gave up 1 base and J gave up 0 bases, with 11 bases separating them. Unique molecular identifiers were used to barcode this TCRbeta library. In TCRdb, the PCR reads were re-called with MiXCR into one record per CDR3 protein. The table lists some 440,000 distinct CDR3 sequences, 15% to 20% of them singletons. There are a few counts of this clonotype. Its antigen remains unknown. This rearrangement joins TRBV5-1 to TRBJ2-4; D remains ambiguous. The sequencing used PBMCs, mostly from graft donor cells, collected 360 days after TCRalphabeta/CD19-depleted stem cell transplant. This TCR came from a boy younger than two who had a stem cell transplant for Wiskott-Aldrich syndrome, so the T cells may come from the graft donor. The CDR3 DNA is TGCGCCAGCAGCTTGAATGTAGGTCTAGCCAAAAACATTCAGTACTTC. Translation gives CASSLNVGLAKNIQYF.